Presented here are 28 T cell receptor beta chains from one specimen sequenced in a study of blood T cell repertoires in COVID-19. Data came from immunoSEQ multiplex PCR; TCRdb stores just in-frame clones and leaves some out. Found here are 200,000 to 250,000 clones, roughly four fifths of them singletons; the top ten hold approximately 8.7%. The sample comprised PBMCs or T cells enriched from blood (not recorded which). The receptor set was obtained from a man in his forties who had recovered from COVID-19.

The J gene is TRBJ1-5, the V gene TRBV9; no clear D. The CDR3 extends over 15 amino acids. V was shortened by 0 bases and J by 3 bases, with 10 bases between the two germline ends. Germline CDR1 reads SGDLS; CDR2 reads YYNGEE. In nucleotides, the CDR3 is TGTGCCAGCAGCGTAGGGGCAGGATTCAATCAGCCCCAGCATTTT. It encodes CASSVGAGFNQPQHF. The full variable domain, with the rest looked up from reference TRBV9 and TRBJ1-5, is DSGVTQTPKHLITATGQRVTLRCSPRSGDLSVYWYQQSLDQGLQFLIQYYNGEERAKGNILERFSAQQFPDLHSELNLSSLELGDSALYFCASSVGAGFNQPQHFGDGTRLSIL.

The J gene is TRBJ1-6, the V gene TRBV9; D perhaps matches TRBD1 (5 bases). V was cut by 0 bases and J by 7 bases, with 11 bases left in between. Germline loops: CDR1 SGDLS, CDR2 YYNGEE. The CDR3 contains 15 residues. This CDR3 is CASSVDSGKNSPLHF. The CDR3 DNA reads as TGTGCCAGCAGCGTAGATTCAGGGAAGAATTCACCCCTCCACTTT.

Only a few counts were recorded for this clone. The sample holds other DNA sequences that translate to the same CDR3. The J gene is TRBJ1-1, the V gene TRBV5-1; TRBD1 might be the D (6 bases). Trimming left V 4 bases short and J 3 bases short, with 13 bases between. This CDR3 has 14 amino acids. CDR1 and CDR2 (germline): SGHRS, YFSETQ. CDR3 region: CASSPRGSDTEAFF. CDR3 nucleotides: TGCGCCAGCAGCCCGAGGGGGTCGGACACTGAAGCTTTCTTT.

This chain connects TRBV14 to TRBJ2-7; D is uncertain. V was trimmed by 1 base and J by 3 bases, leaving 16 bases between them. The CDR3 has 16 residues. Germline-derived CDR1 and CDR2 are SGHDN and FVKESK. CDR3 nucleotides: TGTGCCAGCAGCCAAGTATTTTCAGGCCCTTACTACGAGCAGTACTTC. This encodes CASSQVFSGPYYEQYF. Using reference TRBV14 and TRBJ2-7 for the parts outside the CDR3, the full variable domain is EAGVTQFPSHSVIEKGQTVTLRCDPISGHDNLYWYRRVMGKEIKFLLHFVKESKQDESGMPNNRFLAERTGGTYSTLKVQPAELEDSGVYFCASSQVFSGPYYEQYFGPGTRLTVT.

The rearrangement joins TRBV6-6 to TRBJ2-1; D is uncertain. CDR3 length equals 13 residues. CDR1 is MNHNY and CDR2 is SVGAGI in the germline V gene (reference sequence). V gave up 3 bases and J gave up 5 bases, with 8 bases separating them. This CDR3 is CASSYSTNNEQFF. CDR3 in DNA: TGTGCCAGCAGTTATTCTACCAACAATGAGCAGTTCTTC.

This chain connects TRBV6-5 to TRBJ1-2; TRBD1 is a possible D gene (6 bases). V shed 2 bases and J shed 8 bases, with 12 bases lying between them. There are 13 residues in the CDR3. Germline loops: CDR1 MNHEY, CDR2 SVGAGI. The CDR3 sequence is CASSYAGAGGYTF. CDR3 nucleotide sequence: TGTGCCAGCAGTTACGCAGGGGCTGGGGGCTACACCTTC.

CDR3 bases: TGTGCCAGCAGATCTCGACATGGCCCTGAAGCTTTCTTT. This sequence encodes CASRSRHGPEAFF. This sequence joins TRBV13 and TRBJ1-1; no reliable D call. The CDR3 is 13 residues long. Trimming took off 6 bases at V and 6 bases at J, with 14 bases between the two ends. From germline, CDR1 is PRHDT and CDR2 FYEKMQ (reference sequence).

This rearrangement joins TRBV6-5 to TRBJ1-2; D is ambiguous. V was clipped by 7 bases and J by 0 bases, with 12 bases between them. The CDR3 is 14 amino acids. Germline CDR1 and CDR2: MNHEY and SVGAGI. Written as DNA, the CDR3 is TGTGCCAGCACCATATCAGGAACTAACTATGGCTACACCTTC. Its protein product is CASTISGTNYGYTF.

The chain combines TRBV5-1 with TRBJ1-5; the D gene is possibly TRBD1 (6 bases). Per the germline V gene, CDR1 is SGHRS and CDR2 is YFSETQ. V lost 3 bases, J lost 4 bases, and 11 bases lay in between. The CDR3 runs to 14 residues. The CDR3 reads CASSWGTPNQPQHF. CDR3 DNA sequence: TGCGCCAGCAGCTGGGGGACACCGAATCAGCCCCAGCATTTT.

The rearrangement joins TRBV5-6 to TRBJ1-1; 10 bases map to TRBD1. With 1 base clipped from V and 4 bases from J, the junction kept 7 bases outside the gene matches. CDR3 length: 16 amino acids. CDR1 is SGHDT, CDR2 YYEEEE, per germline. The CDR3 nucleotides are TGTGCCAGCAGCTTGTTGGGACAGGGGCCCATCACTGAAGCTTTCTTT. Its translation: CASSLLGQGPITEAFF.

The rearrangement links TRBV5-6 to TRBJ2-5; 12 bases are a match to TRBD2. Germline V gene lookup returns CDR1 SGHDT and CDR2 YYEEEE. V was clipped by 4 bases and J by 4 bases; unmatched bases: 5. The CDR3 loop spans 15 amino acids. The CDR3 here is CASSTPGLAGETQYF. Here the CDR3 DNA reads TGTGCCAGCAGCACCCCGGGACTAGCGGGAGAGACCCAGTACTTC. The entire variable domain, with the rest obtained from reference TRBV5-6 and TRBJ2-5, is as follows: DAGVTQSPTHLIKTRGQQVTLRCSPKSGHDTVSWYQQALGQGPQFIFQYYEEEERQRGNFPDRFSGHQFPNYSSELNVNALLLGDSALYLCASSTPGLAGETQYFGPGTRLLVL.

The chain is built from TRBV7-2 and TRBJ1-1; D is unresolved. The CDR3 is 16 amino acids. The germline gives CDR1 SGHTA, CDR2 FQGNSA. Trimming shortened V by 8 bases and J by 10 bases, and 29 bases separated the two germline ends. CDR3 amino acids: CASGMSGNRAFSGAFF. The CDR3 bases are TGTGCCAGCGGAATGTCGGGGAATCGGGCGTTCTCGGGAGCTTTCTTT.

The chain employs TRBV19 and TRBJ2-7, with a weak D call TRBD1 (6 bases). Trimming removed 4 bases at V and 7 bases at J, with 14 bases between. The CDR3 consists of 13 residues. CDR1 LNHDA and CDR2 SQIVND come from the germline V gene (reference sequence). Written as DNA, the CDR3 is TGTGCCAGTAGTACTACAGGGTTTCGAGAGCAGTACTTC. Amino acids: CASSTTGFREQYF.

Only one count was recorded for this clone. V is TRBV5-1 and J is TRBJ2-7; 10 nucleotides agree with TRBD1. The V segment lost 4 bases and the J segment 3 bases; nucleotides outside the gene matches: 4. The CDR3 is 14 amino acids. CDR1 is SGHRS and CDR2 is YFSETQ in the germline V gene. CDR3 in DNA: TGCGCCAGCAGCAGAGGACAGGGGGTCTACGAGCAGTACTTC. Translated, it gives CASSRGQGVYEQYF.

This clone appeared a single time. The CDR3 region is CASGRGKLAGLNNEQFF. The CDR3 region has the DNA TGCGCCAGCGGCAGGGGTAAACTAGCGGGCCTCAACAATGAGCAGTTCTTC. The rearrangement uses TRBV5-1 and TRBJ2-1; 9 positions agree with TRBD2. The CDR3 has 17 amino acids. The germline CDR1 and CDR2 sequences are SGHRS and YFSETQ. The J segment lost 5 bases and the V segment lost 7 bases, leaving 16 bases of the junction unmatched.

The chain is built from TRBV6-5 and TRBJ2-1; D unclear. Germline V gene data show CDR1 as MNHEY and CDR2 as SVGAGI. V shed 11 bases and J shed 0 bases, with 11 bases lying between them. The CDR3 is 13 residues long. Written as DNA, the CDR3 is TGTGCCGCGGCGCCCCGCTCCTACAATGAGCAGTTCTTC. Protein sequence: CAAAPRSYNEQFF.

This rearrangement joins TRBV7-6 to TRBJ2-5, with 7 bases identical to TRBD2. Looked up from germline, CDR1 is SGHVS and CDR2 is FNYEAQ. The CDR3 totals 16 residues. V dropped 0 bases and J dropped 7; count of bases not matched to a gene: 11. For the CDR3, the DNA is TGTGCCAGCAGCTTAGCGGGGGGGACCGCAGGCGGGACCCAGTACTTC. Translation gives CASSLAGGTAGGTQYF.

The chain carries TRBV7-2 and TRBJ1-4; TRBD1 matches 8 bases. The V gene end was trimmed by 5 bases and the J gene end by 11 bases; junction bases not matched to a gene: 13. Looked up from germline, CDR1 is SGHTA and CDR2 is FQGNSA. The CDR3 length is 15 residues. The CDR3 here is CASSPTKLQGGKLFF. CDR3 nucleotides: TGTGCCAGCAGCCCCACTAAACTACAGGGGGGGAAACTGTTTTTT.

The CDR3 DNA follows: TGTGCCAGCCGACAGGGGGTCTTTGGCTACACCTTC. It specifies CASRQGVFGYTF. This chain uses TRBV2 with TRBJ1-2, with 9 positions matching TRBD1. The V and J ends lost 8 bases and 7 bases, in that order; junction bases with no gene match: 5. Germline-derived CDR1 and CDR2 are SNHLY and FYNNEI. This CDR3 region has 12 residues.

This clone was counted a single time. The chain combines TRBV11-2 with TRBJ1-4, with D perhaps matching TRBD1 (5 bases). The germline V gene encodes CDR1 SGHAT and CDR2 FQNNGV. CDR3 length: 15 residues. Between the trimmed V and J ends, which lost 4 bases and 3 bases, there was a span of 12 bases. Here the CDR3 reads CASSSQGGANEKLFF. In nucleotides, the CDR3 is TGTGCCAGCAGCTCTCAGGGAGGGGCTAATGAAAAACTGTTTTTT.

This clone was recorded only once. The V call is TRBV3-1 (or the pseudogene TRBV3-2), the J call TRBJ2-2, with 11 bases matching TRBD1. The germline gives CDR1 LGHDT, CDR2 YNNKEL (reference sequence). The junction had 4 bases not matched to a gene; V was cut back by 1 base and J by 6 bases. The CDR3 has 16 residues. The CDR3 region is CASSQGWTGGPGELFF. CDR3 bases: TGTGCCAGCAGCCAAGGATGGACAGGGGGCCCCGGGGAGCTGTTTTTT.

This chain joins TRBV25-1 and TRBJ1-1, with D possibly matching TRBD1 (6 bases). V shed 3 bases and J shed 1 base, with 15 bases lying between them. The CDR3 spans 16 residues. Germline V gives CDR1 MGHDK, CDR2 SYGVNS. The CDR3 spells CASSEGKGGTNTEAFF. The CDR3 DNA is TGTGCCAGCAGTGAGGGGAAAGGGGGAACGAACACTGAAGCTTTCTTT. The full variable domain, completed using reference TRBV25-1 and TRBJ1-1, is EADIYQTPRYLVIGTGKKITLECSQTMGHDKMYWYQQDPGMELHLIHYSYGVNSTEKGDLSSESTVSRIRTEHFPLTLESARPSHTSQYLCASSEGKGGTNTEAFFGQGTRLTVV.

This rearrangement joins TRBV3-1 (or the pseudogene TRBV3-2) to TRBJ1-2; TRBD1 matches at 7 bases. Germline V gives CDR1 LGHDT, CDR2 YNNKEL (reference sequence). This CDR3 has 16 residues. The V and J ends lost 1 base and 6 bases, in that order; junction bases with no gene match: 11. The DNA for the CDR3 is TGTGCCAGCAGCCAAGGCAGTAAGGGGGCCGTGAATGGCTACACCTTC. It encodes CASSQGSKGAVNGYTF.

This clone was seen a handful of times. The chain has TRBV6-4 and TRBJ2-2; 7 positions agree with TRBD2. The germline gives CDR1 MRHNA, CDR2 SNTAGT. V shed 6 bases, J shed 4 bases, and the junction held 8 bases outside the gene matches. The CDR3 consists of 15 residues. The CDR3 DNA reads TGTGCCAGCAGGCCCTCGGGACTAACCACCGGGGAGCTGTTTTTT. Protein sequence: CASRPSGLTTGELFF.

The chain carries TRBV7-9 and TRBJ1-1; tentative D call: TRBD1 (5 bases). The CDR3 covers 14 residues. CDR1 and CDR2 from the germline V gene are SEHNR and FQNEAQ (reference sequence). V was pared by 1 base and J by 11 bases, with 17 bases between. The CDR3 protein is CASSLVWQTESAFF. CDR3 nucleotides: TGTGCCAGCAGCTTAGTATGGCAGACAGAGTCGGCTTTCTTT.

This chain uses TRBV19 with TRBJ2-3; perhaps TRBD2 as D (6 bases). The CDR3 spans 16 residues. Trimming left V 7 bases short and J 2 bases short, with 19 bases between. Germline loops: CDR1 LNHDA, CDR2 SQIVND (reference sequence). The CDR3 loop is CASKGLGGGDTDTQYF. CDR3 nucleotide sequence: TGTGCCAGTAAAGGGCTCGGGGGTGGTGACACAGATACGCAGTATTTT.

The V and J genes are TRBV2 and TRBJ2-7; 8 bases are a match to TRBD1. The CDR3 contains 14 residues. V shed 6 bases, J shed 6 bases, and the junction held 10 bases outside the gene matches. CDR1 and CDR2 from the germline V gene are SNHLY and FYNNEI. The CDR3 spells CASSLGQAPSEQYF. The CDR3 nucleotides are TGTGCCAGCAGCCTGGGACAGGCCCCCTCCGAGCAGTACTTC.

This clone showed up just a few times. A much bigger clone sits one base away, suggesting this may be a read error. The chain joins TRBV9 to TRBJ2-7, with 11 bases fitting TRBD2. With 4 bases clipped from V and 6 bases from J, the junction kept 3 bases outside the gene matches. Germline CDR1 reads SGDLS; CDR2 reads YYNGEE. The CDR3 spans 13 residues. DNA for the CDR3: TGTGCCAGCAGCTCCGGGACTAGCGGCGAGCAGTACTTC. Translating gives CASSSGTSGEQYF.